This record covers a single T cell receptor beta chain. Its antigen is undetermined. Before sequencing, viral peptide pools were used by the ViraFEST assay to expand antigen-specific CD4+ T cells. The culture ran for approximately 9 days before CD4+ T cells were isolated. Either the BNT162b2 or mRNA-1273 vaccine was given to participants in two doses. Germline CDR1 is SGHTA and CDR2 is FQGNSA. CDR3 length: 17 amino acids. The V end lost 1 base, the J end lost 5 bases, and 20 bases lay between the germline ends. This specimen belongs to a study of vaccination effects on CD4 cells after COVID-19. This table comes from immunoSEQ multiplex PCR, and its TCRdb copy is limited to in-frame clones, with some not included. The sample contains roughly 46,000 clones, 65% to 75% of which appear only once.

Material: CD4+ T cells from PBMCs cultured with HCoV-OC43 spike peptides, obtained after COVID-19 vaccination. Subset noted: HCoV-OC43 spike overlapping peptide pool stimulation. V is TRBV7-2 and J is TRBJ2-5, with D tentatively TRBD2 (6 bases). This clonotype was obtained from a human donor who received a COVID-19 vaccine. CDR3 DNA: TGTGCCAGCAGCTTAGTGGGGACTCAGCACGTTGGGGAGACCCAGTACTTC. This encodes CASSLVGTQHVGETQYF.